Listed here is a single TCR beta chain. This entry belongs to a study of CD8 T cells in Susac syndrome. RNA, at about 0.45 to 1 ug, was reverse transcribed with random hexamers. TCRdb reprocessed the immunoSEQ multiplex PCR reads via MiXCR and lists one record per CDR3 protein. The sample carries 130,000 to 150,000 distinct CDR3 sequences, approximately 96% recorded once. Germline CDR1 ENHRY, CDR2 SYGVKD. Germline trimming cut 1 base from V and 4 bases from J; bases unmatched to any gene: 3. The CDR3 covers 15 residues. V and J are TRBV10-3 and TRBJ2-7; TRBD1 agrees at 11 bases. Material: CD4+ T cells from PBMCs. This clonotype was obtained from a human donor with Susac syndrome. CDR3 nucleotide sequence: TGTGCCATCAGTGAGTACCGGGACAGGGGGTACGAGCAGTACTTC. Protein product: CAISEYRDRGYEQYF.